The 30 T cell receptor beta chains in this list originate from one sample, sequenced in a study of OX40 agonist ivuxolimab in advanced cancers. TCRdb's copy holds only in-frame clones and misses some; the assay was immunoSEQ multiplex PCR. Among 30,000 to 35,000 clones, around four fifths were seen once, and the ten largest hold approximately 24%. Here the sequenced sample was CD4+ or CD8+ T cells sorted from blood, taken in a trial of the OX40 agonist ivuxolimab. These TCRs come from an adult with an advanced solid tumor such as melanoma, head and neck, liver or kidney cancer.

The V gene is TRBV9, the J gene TRBJ1-2; no firm D call. This CDR3 is built from 13 residues. Between the trimmed V and J ends, which lost 0 bases and 2 bases, there was a span of 5 bases. Germline V gene lookup returns CDR1 SGDLS and CDR2 YYNGEE. The CDR3 DNA is TGTGCCAGCAGCGTAGAGCTAAACTATGGCTACACCTTC. The encoded protein is CASSVELNYGYTF.

The V and J genes are TRBV5-1 and TRBJ2-6; the D gene is possibly TRBD1 (6 bases). Germline CDR1 is SGHRS and CDR2 is YFSETQ. CDR3 size: 16 residues. V shed 2 bases and J shed 0 bases, with 9 bases lying between them. CDR3 in amino acids: CASSFLGGSGANVLTF. The CDR3 DNA reads as TGCGCCAGCAGCTTCTTAGGGGGCTCTGGGGCCAACGTCCTGACTTTC.

The V and J genes are TRBV13 and TRBJ2-1; D is possibly TRBD1 or TRBD2 (6 bases each). CDR3 length: 18 amino acids. Trimming left V 4 bases short and J 1 base short, with 20 bases between. Looked up from germline, CDR1 is PRHDT and CDR2 is FYEKMQ (reference sequence). The CDR3 bases are TGTGCCAGCAGCTCCTTCGGGGGTGGGACAAAGTCCTACAATGAGCAGTTCTTC. Encoded protein: CASSSFGGGTKSYNEQFF.

The chain is built from TRBV7-2 and TRBJ1-1, with D possibly matching TRBD1 (5 bases). The length of the CDR3 is 15 residues. Trimming removed 6 bases from V and 5 bases from J, with 19 bases in between. Germline CDR1 is SGHTA and CDR2 is FQGNSA. The CDR3 coding sequence is TGTGCCAGCAGATCAGGCGTTGGGGCGTTGACTGAAGCTTTCTTT. It translates to CASRSGVGALTEAFF.

The chain uses TRBV10-1 and TRBJ2-3; 8 bases map to TRBD2. The length of the CDR3 is 18 residues. Per the germline V gene, CDR1 is WNHNN and CDR2 is SYGVQD (reference sequence). Unmatched junction bases numbered 17, after V lost 3 bases and J lost 6 bases. This chain's CDR3 is CASSDEAGGPKLVDTQYF. The CDR3 coding sequence is TGCGCCAGCAGTGACGAGGCGGGGGGCCCAAAACTTGTGGATACGCAGTATTTT.

The chain combines TRBV10-3 with TRBJ1-6; D unclear. The V gene's germline CDR1 is ENHRY and CDR2 SYGVKD. Trimming took 8 bases from V and 10 from J, leaving 18 bases between them. The CDR3 runs to 14 residues. CDR3 nucleotides: TGTGCCATCGGATGGGAGCAACGAGCCTCACCCCTCCACTTT. It encodes CAIGWEQRASPLHF.

This chain connects TRBV6-5 to TRBJ2-7; 8 nucleotides align to TRBD2. The germline gives CDR1 MNHEY, CDR2 SVGAGI. J was trimmed by 1 base and V by 2 bases; bases with no gene match: 4. The length of the CDR3 is 15 residues. The CDR3 is CASSYEAGASYEQYF. The CDR3 region has the DNA TGTGCCAGCAGTTACGAAGCGGGGGCTTCCTACGAGCAGTACTTC.

This sequence joins TRBV10-2 and TRBJ1-5; D is perhaps TRBD1 (5 bases). Per the germline V gene, CDR1 is WSHSY and CDR2 is SAAADI. With 7 bases removed from V and 6 bases from J, the gap between germline ends came to 13 bases. The CDR3 consists of 13 residues. CDR3 nucleotide sequence: TGCGCCAGCACAGTGGTCGGGGGTCAGCCCCAGCATTTT. Protein product: CASTVVGGQPQHF.

This chain connects TRBV6-5 to TRBJ1-3; D perhaps matches TRBD1 (6 bases). The CDR3 totals 16 residues. Germline V CDR1 and CDR2: MNHEY, SVGAGI. V shed 0 bases and J shed 2 bases, with 11 bases lying between them. This CDR3 reads CASSYSGGHTGNTIYF. The CDR3 DNA reads as TGTGCCAGCAGTTACTCGGGGGGACACACTGGAAACACCATATATTTT.

The rearrangement links TRBV6-5 to TRBJ1-3; 7 bases align to TRBD1. The CDR3 consists of 13 residues. CDR1 MNHEY and CDR2 SVGAGI come from the germline V gene. The ends lost 6 bases at V and 8 bases at J; junction bases unmatched: 7. The CDR3 nucleotides read TGTGCCAGCAGAGCGGGAGGACAGGACACCATATATTTT. Amino acid sequence: CASRAGGQDTIYF.

This clone has a handful of counts. This sequence joins TRBV28 and TRBJ2-5, with D possibly being TRBD2 (6 bases). This CDR3 region has 15 residues. Trimming pared 5 bases from V and 4 bases from J, leaving 17 bases between. Germline CDR1 reads MDHEN; CDR2 reads SYDVKM. The CDR3 DNA follows: TGTGCCAGCAGTCCCCGGCTGGGGAGGCGAGAGACCCAGTACTTC. Protein: CASSPRLGRRETQYF.

The chain recombines TRBV5-1 with TRBJ1-4; D gene unclear. The CDR3 extends over 16 amino acids. V was cut by 0 bases and J by 5 bases, with 14 bases left in between. The germline CDR1 and CDR2 sequences are SGHRS and YFSETQ. The CDR3 DNA reads TGCGCCAGCAGCTTGGCCGTCTCCCAAGGGAATGAAAAACTGTTTTTT. Its translation is CASSLAVSQGNEKLFF. The entire variable domain, with the rest obtained from reference TRBV5-1 and TRBJ1-4, is as follows: KAGVTQTPRYLIKTRGQQVTLSCSPISGHRSVSWYQQTPGQGLQFLFEYFSETQRNKGNFPGRFSGRQFSNSRSEMNVSTLELGDSALYLCASSLAVSQGNEKLFFGSGTQLSVL.

This clone showed up just a few times. The chain combines TRBV5-1 with TRBJ2-7; D unresolved. Trimming took 4 bases from V and 4 from J, leaving 9 bases between them. CDR1 is SGHRS, CDR2 YFSETQ, per germline. This CDR3 comprises 12 residues. The CDR3 loop reads CASSQDTYEQYF. CDR3 bases: TGCGCCAGCAGCCAAGACACTTACGAGCAGTACTTC.

V usage is TRBV30 and J usage is TRBJ1-2, with 10 bases lining up with TRBD1. Germline V gives CDR1 GTSNPN, CDR2 SVGIG (reference sequence). J gave up 4 bases and V 7 bases, and 30 bases lay outside the gene matches. The CDR3 is made up of 21 amino acids. CDR3 sequence: CASRGVAATQNPGQGIYGYTF. The DNA for the CDR3 is TGTGCCTCCCGCGGGGTGGCGGCCACACAAAATCCGGGACAGGGGATCTATGGCTACACCTTC. Variable domain in full (rest from reference TRBV30 and TRBJ1-2): SQTIHQWPATLVQPVGSPLSLECTVEGTSNPNLYWYRQAAGRGLQLLFYSVGIGQISSEVPQNLSASRPQDRQFILSSKKLLLSDSGFYLCASRGVAATQNPGQGIYGYTFGSGTRLTVV.

The chain recombines TRBV30 with TRBJ2-1; D call uncertain. In germline, CDR1 is GTSNPN, CDR2 SVGIG (reference sequence). This CDR3 comprises 13 residues. V lost 4 bases to trimming and J lost 6 bases, with 13 bases between them. CDR3 region: CAWNYGSINEQFF. CDR3 in DNA: TGTGCCTGGAACTACGGCAGTATCAATGAGCAGTTCTTC. The whole variable domain, remainder taken from reference TRBV30 and TRBJ2-1, is SQTIHQWPATLVQPVGSPLSLECTVEGTSNPNLYWYRQAAGRGLQLLFYSVGIGQISSEVPQNLSASRPQDRQFILSSKKLLLSDSGFYLCAWNYGSINEQFFGPGTRLTVL.

The V and J genes are TRBV19 and TRBJ2-1, with 8 positions matching TRBD1. The CDR3 sequence is 19 residues long. The V gene's germline CDR1 is LNHDA and CDR2 SQIVND (reference sequence). Trimming took 8 bases from V and 1 from J; bases not matched to a gene: 19. The CDR3 loop is CASSRRTGFSSVSYNEQFF. The CDR3 nucleotides read TGTGCCAGTTCAAGGAGGACAGGGTTTTCGAGCGTGTCCTACAATGAGCAGTTCTTC. Drawing the rest from reference TRBV19 and TRBJ2-1, the complete variable domain is DGGITQSPKYLFRKEGQNVTLSCEQNLNHDAMYWYRQDPGQGLRLIYYSQIVNDFQKGDIAEGYSVSREKKESFPLTVTSAQKNPTAFYLCASSRRTGFSSVSYNEQFFGPGTRLTVL.

The V call is TRBV5-1, the J call TRBJ2-1, with TRBD1 identical over 9 bases. The V and J ends lost 4 bases and 4 bases, in that order; junction bases with no gene match: 9. Germline CDR1 is SGHRS and CDR2 is YFSETQ. This CDR3 is 16 amino acids long. The CDR3 spells CASSGSGTGIYNEQFF. The CDR3 bases are TGCGCCAGCAGCGGATCCGGGACAGGGATATACAATGAGCAGTTCTTC.

The chain links TRBV2 to TRBJ1-6, with 8 bases fitting TRBD1. CDR1 and CDR2 from the germline V gene are SNHLY and FYNNEI. The CDR3 runs 14 residues. Trimming removed 1 base from V and 8 bases from J; junction bases left unmatched: 1. The chain's CDR3 is CASSEDRGYSPLHF. Written as DNA, the CDR3 is TGTGCCAGCAGTGAAGACAGGGGGTATTCACCCCTCCACTTT.

V gene TRBV5-1 combines with J gene TRBJ2-1; a weak D match, TRBD1 (5 bases). This CDR3 contains 14 residues. Germline lookup yields CDR1 SGHRS and CDR2 YFSETQ. The V end was cut by 3 bases, the J end by 2 bases, with 9 bases between. The CDR3, as DNA: TGCGCCAGCAGCTCAACAGGTACCTACAATGAGCAGTTCTTC. It yields the protein CASSSTGTYNEQFF. Drawing the rest from reference TRBV5-1 and TRBJ2-1, the complete variable domain is KAGVTQTPRYLIKTRGQQVTLSCSPISGHRSVSWYQQTPGQGLQFLFEYFSETQRNKGNFPGRFSGRQFSNSRSEMNVSTLELGDSALYLCASSSTGTYNEQFFGPGTRLTVL.

The rearrangement joins TRBV5-1 to TRBJ1-1; D remains unclear. Per the germline V gene, CDR1 is SGHRS and CDR2 is YFSETQ. Trimming left V 0 bases short and J 0 bases short, with 12 bases between. This CDR3 contains 16 residues. The CDR3 spells CASSLVPLGMNTEAFF. The DNA of the CDR3 is TGCGCCAGCAGCTTGGTTCCTCTAGGCATGAACACTGAAGCTTTCTTT.

The chain uses TRBV7-9 and TRBJ1-2; unclear D gene. This CDR3 comprises 13 residues. V was trimmed by 1 base and J by 6 bases, leaving 9 bases between them. CDR1 SEHNR and CDR2 FQNEAQ come from the germline V gene (reference sequence). In DNA form, the CDR3 reads TGTGCCAGCAGCTTAGGCTCCACTGATGGCTACACCTTC. Its protein product is CASSLGSTDGYTF. The whole variable domain, filled in from reference TRBV7-9 and TRBJ1-2, reads DTGVSQNPRHKITKRGQNVTFRCDPISEHNRLYWYRQTLGQGPEFLTYFQNEAQLEKSRLLSDRFSAERPKGSFSTLEIQRTEQGDSAMYLCASSLGSTDGYTFGSGTRLTVV.

The sample holds one count of this clone. V is TRBV6-1 and J is TRBJ2-3; 8 bases are shared with TRBD2. Per germline, CDR1 MNHNS and CDR2 SASEGT. V shed 6 bases, J shed 2 bases, and the junction held 4 bases outside the gene matches. This CDR3 contains 14 residues. The CDR3 DNA follows: TGTGCCAGCAGCCAAGCGGGGGCCACAGATACGCAGTATTTT. Amino acids: CASSQAGATDTQYF.

This clone was recorded only once. The chain couples TRBV5-1 to TRBJ1-1; 7 bases map to TRBD1. Germline V lookup: CDR1 SGHRS, CDR2 YFSETQ. With V trimmed by 4 bases and J by 0 bases, 3 bases remained unmatched. CDR3 length: 14 amino acids. The CDR3 region has the DNA TGCGCCAGCAGCAAGGGACAGCTGAACACTGAAGCTTTCTTT. Translated, it gives CASSKGQLNTEAFF. Filled out from reference TRBV5-1 and TRBJ1-1, the complete variable domain reads KAGVTQTPRYLIKTRGQQVTLSCSPISGHRSVSWYQQTPGQGLQFLFEYFSETQRNKGNFPGRFSGRQFSNSRSEMNVSTLELGDSALYLCASSKGQLNTEAFFGQGTRLTVV.

This CDR3 reads CSAPKTNTQYF. CDR3 nucleotides: TGCAGTGCGCCCAAAACAAATACGCAGTATTTT. The chain has TRBV20-1 and TRBJ2-3; D remains unclear. The CDR3 has 11 residues. In germline, CDR1 is DFQATT, CDR2 SNEGSKA (reference sequence). The V end was cut by 6 bases, the J end by 7 bases, with 11 bases between.

The chain uses TRBV18 and TRBJ2-4; TRBD1 agrees at 10 bases. The junction had 2 bases not matched to a gene; V was cut back by 1 base and J by 8 bases. The CDR3 extends over 14 amino acids. Germline lookup yields CDR1 KGHSH and CDR2 LQKENI. CDR3 coding DNA: TGTGCCAGCTCACCACTCGGACAGGGGGACATTCAGTACTTC. This codes for CASSPLGQGDIQYF. The full variable domain, its missing parts supplied by reference TRBV18 and TRBJ2-4, is NAGVMQNPRHLVRRRGQEARLRCSPMKGHSHVYWYRQLPEEGLKFMVYLQKENIIDESGMPKERFSAEFPKEGPSILRIQQVVRGDSAAYFCASSPLGQGDIQYFGAGTRLSVL.

Comment on this clone: The junction differs from germline at one of its ends, possibly a read error. The chain couples TRBV7-2 to TRBJ2-7; D gene uncertain. The CDR3 has 10 amino acids. CDR1 and CDR2 (germline): SGHTA, FQGNSA. CDR3 residues: CASTIMTWDF. The CDR3 nucleotides are TGTGCCAGCACCATAATGACTTGGGACTTC.

J is TRBJ2-7 and V is TRBV7-2; D uncertain. The germline gives CDR1 SGHTA, CDR2 FQGNSA. Trimming removed 3 bases from V and 6 bases from J, with 12 bases in between. The CDR3 runs 13 residues. The CDR3 reads CASSFVPLSEQYF. Written as DNA, the CDR3 is TGTGCCAGCAGCTTCGTCCCCCTCTCCGAGCAGTACTTC. Combining the CDR3 with reference TRBV7-2 and TRBJ2-7 gives the whole variable domain GAGVSQSPSNKVTEKGKDVELRCDPISGHTALYWYRQSLGQGLEFLIYFQGNSAPDKSGLPSDRFSAERTGGSVSTLTIQRTQQEDSAVYLCASSFVPLSEQYFGPGTRLTVT.

CDR3 in amino acids: CASSPLWGNQPQHF. As DNA, the CDR3 is TGTGCCAGCAGCCCCCTTTGGGGCAATCAGCCCCAGCATTTT. The V gene is TRBV9, the J gene TRBJ1-5; D gene ambiguous. V dropped 4 bases and J dropped 2 bases, with 10 bases sitting between them. This CDR3 has 14 residues. The germline CDR1 and CDR2 sequences are SGDLS and YYNGEE.

This chain connects TRBV2 to TRBJ2-7; 11 bases align to TRBD1. V gave up 5 bases and J gave up 12 bases; unmatched junction bases: 9. Germline CDR1 reads SNHLY; CDR2 reads FYNNEI. The CDR3 has 13 amino acids. For the CDR3, the DNA is TGTGCCAGCAGTCCCCGGGACAGGGGGGCGGGGTACTTC. Its translation: CASSPRDRGAGYF.

This chain uses TRBV18 with TRBJ1-2; weak D call: TRBD1 (5 bases). From germline, CDR1 is KGHSH and CDR2 LQKENI. V lost 2 bases to trimming and J lost 7 bases, with 17 bases between them. The CDR3 has 15 residues. The CDR3 loop is CASSPDGTALTGYTF. Written as DNA, the CDR3 is TGTGCCAGCTCACCAGACGGGACCGCCCTTACTGGCTACACCTTC.